The 24 T cell receptor beta chains given below trace back to one sample, sequenced in a study of OX40 agonist ivuxolimab in advanced cancers. TCRdb's copy holds only in-frame clones and misses some; the assay was immunoSEQ multiplex PCR. The sample includes tens of thousands of clones, about 86% of them seen just once. The sequencing here drew on CD4+ or CD8+ T cells sorted from blood, taken in a trial of the OX40 agonist ivuxolimab. All receptors derive from an adult with an advanced solid tumor such as melanoma, head and neck, liver or kidney cancer.

J is TRBJ1-5 and V is TRBV28; D ambiguous. With 4 bases removed from V and 5 bases from J, the gap between germline ends came to 18 bases. Germline values: CDR1 MDHEN, CDR2 SYDVKM. This CDR3 comprises 16 residues. CDR3 residues: CASSSPGRFPDQPQHF. The DNA of the CDR3 is TGTGCCAGCAGTTCCCCGGGCCGTTTTCCAGATCAGCCCCAGCATTTT. Looking up the rest from reference TRBV28 and TRBJ1-5 gives the full variable domain: DVKVTQSSRYLVKRTGEKVFLECVQDMDHENMFWYRQDPGLGLRLIYFSYDVKMKEKGDIPEGYSVSREKKERFSLILESASTNQTSMYLCASSSPGRFPDQPQHFGDGTRLSIL.

The chain recombines TRBV7-8 with TRBJ2-7; no reliable D call. The CDR3 loop spans 11 amino acids. V was trimmed by 2 bases and J by 4 bases, leaving 3 bases between them. Germline lookup yields CDR1 SGHVS and CDR2 FQNEAQ. As DNA, the CDR3 is TGTGCCAGCAGCTTAAGTTACGAGCAGTACTTC. As protein: CASSLSYEQYF.

The sample holds a few counts of this clone. This rearrangement joins TRBV15 to TRBJ2-1; tentatively, D is TRBD1 (5 bases). Deletions cut 6 bases from V and 1 base from J, with 13 bases between. The CDR3 length is 15 residues. CDR1 and CDR2 (germline): LNHNV, YYDKDF (reference sequence). The CDR3 region is CATSRGRLSYNEQFF. The CDR3 DNA follows: TGTGCCACCAGTAGGGGAAGGTTATCCTACAATGAGCAGTTCTTC.

This clone was seen only once. CDR3: CASSWTYEQYF. CDR3 nucleotide sequence: TGTGCCAGCAGCTGGACCTACGAGCAGTACTTC. The chain recombines TRBV11-2 with TRBJ2-5; D unresolved. The J call is in doubt because the DNA end fits TRBJ2-7 better. Germline CDR1 and CDR2: SGHAT and FQNNGV. CDR3 length: 11 amino acids.

The rearrangement joins TRBV6-4 to TRBJ1-1, with D uncertain. The CDR3 covers 13 residues. Trimming pared 2 bases from V and 0 bases from J, leaving 4 bases between. Germline assignment: CDR1 MRHNA and CDR2 SNTAGT. CDR3 sequence: CASSDRMNTEAFF. The CDR3 DNA follows: TGTGCCAGCAGTGACCGTATGAACACTGAAGCTTTCTTT.

This sequence joins TRBV19 and TRBJ1-6; D is unresolved. The CDR3 consists of 16 residues. The germline V gene has CDR1 LNHDA and CDR2 SQIVND (reference sequence). Trimming shortened V by 2 bases and J by 0 bases, and 8 bases separated the two germline ends. CDR3 in amino acids: CASSITRSSYNSPLHF. The CDR3 DNA reads as TGTGCCAGTAGTATAACAAGGAGCTCCTATAATTCACCCCTCCACTTT. The whole variable domain, filled in from reference TRBV19 and TRBJ1-6, reads DGGITQSPKYLFRKEGQNVTLSCEQNLNHDAMYWYRQDPGQGLRLIYYSQIVNDFQKGDIAEGYSVSREKKESFPLTVTSAQKNPTAFYLCASSITRSSYNSPLHFGNGTRLTVT.

CDR3 region: CASSQSGPRTDTQYF. In nucleotides, the CDR3 is TGTGCCAGCAGCCAGTCGGGACCACGCACAGATACGCAGTATTTT. The chain uses TRBV5-5 and TRBJ2-3; D tentatively fits TRBD1 or TRBD2 (5 bases each). Germline lookup yields CDR1 SGHKS and CDR2 YYEKEE (reference sequence). V dropped 4 bases and J dropped 1 base, with 13 bases sitting between them. This CDR3 spans 15 amino acids.

The chain is built from TRBV19 and TRBJ1-2; D remains ambiguous. Trimming pared 3 bases from V and 8 bases from J, leaving 13 bases between. The length of the CDR3 is 13 residues. Per germline, CDR1 LNHDA and CDR2 SQIVND (reference sequence). The CDR3 protein is CASSILGRDGYTF. The CDR3 nucleotides read TGTGCCAGTAGTATCCTTGGGCGCGACGGCTACACCTTC.

The chain combines TRBV7-9 with TRBJ1-1, with D unresolved. This CDR3 is built from 12 residues. Deletions cut 5 bases from V and 11 bases from J, with 15 bases between. Germline loops: CDR1 SEHNR, CDR2 FQNEAQ (reference sequence). The CDR3 loop reads CASSRGPLDAFF. Here the CDR3 DNA reads TGTGCCAGCAGCCGCGGGCCCCTGGATGCTTTCTTT. The full variable domain, in which reference TRBV7-9 and TRBJ1-1 provide the parts outside the CDR3, is DTGVSQNPRHKITKRGQNVTFRCDPISEHNRLYWYRQTLGQGPEFLTYFQNEAQLEKSRLLSDRFSAERPKGSFSTLEIQRTEQGDSAMYLCASSRGPLDAFFGQGTRLTVV.

This sequence joins TRBV11-2 and TRBJ2-7; D perhaps matches TRBD2 (7 bases). V was clipped by 4 bases and J by 2 bases, with 21 bases between them. Germline assignment: CDR1 SGHAT and CDR2 FQNNGV. The CDR3 spans 17 residues. The CDR3 here is CASSSSGGAGAPYEQYF. In DNA form, the CDR3 reads TGTGCCAGCAGCTCTAGTGGCGGGGCGGGGGCCCCCTACGAGCAGTACTTC.

This clone appeared once. The chain uses TRBV15 and TRBJ1-1; D is possibly TRBD1 (6 bases). The CDR3 sequence is 15 residues long. Germline V gene sequence: CDR1 LNHNV, CDR2 YYDKDF (reference sequence). Trimming stripped 1 base from V and 12 bases from J, with 21 bases between. This CDR3 is CATSRVSEGGPTTFF. The CDR3 DNA follows: TGTGCCACCAGCAGAGTATCGGAAGGGGGGCCGACTACTTTCTTT. Supplemented by reference TRBV15 and TRBJ1-1, the full variable domain reads DAMVIQNPRYQVTQFGKPVTLSCSQTLNHNVMYWYQQKSSQAPKLLFHYYDKDFNNEADTPDNFQSRRPNTSFCFLDIRSPGLGDTAMYLCATSRVSEGGPTTFFGQGTRLTVV.

This clone was recorded once. The chain is built from TRBV5-4 and TRBJ1-5; D is possibly TRBD1 (6 bases). The ends were cut back, 3 bases at V and 6 bases at J, with 16 bases in the middle. Germline V lookup: CDR1 SGHNT, CDR2 YYREEE (reference sequence). This CDR3 spans 15 amino acids. The CDR3 DNA follows: TGTGCCAGCAGCTATGGCGCGGGGGGCGGTCAGCCCCAGCATTTT. It is translated as CASSYGAGGGQPQHF.

The chain joins TRBV28 to TRBJ1-3; no reliable D call. Germline lookup yields CDR1 MDHEN and CDR2 SYDVKM. V dropped 8 bases and J dropped 4 bases, with 6 bases sitting between them. The CDR3 sequence is 11 residues long. In nucleotides, the CDR3 is TGTGCCAGCGGCTGGGGAAACACCATATATTTT. The encoded protein is CASGWGNTIYF.

The CDR3 nucleotides are TGTGCCAGCAGCGGGGGCAGGGGCAGGACTGAAGCTTTCTTT. Protein: CASSGGRGRTEAFF. The chain recombines TRBV5-5 with TRBJ1-1; D is possibly TRBD1 (6 bases). The ends were cut back, 4 bases at V and 5 bases at J, with 15 bases in the middle. The germline V gene has CDR1 SGHKS and CDR2 YYEKEE (reference sequence). There are 14 residues in the CDR3.

The rearrangement joins TRBV27 to TRBJ2-1; D might be TRBD1 (6 bases). The CDR3 consists of 12 residues. CDR1 is MNHEY and CDR2 is SMNVEV in the germline V gene (reference sequence). The V end was cut by 2 bases, the J end by 15 bases, with 14 bases between. In DNA form, the CDR3 reads TGTGCCAGCAGTTTAACGGGACAAGAGAGGTTCTTC. This translates into CASSLTGQERFF.

This rearrangement joins TRBV26 to TRBJ1-1. TRBV26 is a pseudogene locus. This CDR3 has 13 amino acids. In DNA form, the CDR3 reads TGTGCCAGCAGTGGAGTGATGAACACTGAAGCTTTCTTT. Encoded protein: CASSGVMNTEAFF.

The rearrangement uses TRBV13 and TRBJ2-1, with TRBD1 matching over 8 bases. CDR3 length equals 15 residues. Germline V CDR1 and CDR2: PRHDT, FYEKMQ (reference sequence). J was trimmed by 4 bases and V by 5 bases; bases with no gene match: 7. CDR3 DNA sequence: TGTGCCAGCAGCCCCCGGACAGGGTTTTACAATGAGCAGTTCTTC. This codes for CASSPRTGFYNEQFF.

The chain is built from TRBV7-2 and TRBJ2-1, with TRBD2 matching over 14 bases. CDR1 and CDR2 from the germline V gene are SGHTA and FQGNSA. The CDR3 has 15 amino acids. V shed 4 bases and J 4 bases; nucleotides not matched to a gene: 0. CDR3: CASSWTSGGYNEQFF. Written as DNA, the CDR3 is TGTGCCAGCAGCTGGACTAGCGGGGGGTACAATGAGCAGTTCTTC.

This chain uses TRBV15 with TRBJ2-3, with D perhaps TRBD1 or TRBD2 (5 bases each). Trimming removed 0 bases at V and 10 bases at J, with 11 bases between. Germline V gene sequence: CDR1 LNHNV, CDR2 YYDKDF (reference sequence). CDR3 size: 13 residues. The CDR3 here is CATSRDRGEAQYF. In DNA form, the CDR3 reads TGTGCCACCAGCAGAGACAGAGGGGAAGCGCAGTATTTT.

The rearrangement uses TRBV25-1 and TRBJ1-2; 8 nucleotides agree with TRBD1. The CDR3 loop spans 16 amino acids. Trimming took 6 bases from V and 7 from J; bases not matched to a gene: 16. Germline V gives CDR1 MGHDK, CDR2 SYGVNS. CDR3: CASRDQPGTGYVGYTF. The CDR3 DNA reads TGTGCCAGCAGGGACCAACCCGGGACAGGCTATGTTGGCTACACCTTC.

V is TRBV2 and J is TRBJ1-1, with D perhaps matching TRBD1 (6 bases). CDR3 length: 14 amino acids. Germline assignment: CDR1 SNHLY and CDR2 FYNNEI. The ends were cut back, 2 bases at V and 0 bases at J, with 7 bases in the middle. Here the CDR3 reads CASSERGLNTEAFF. CDR3 nucleotide sequence: TGTGCCAGCAGTGAACGGGGGCTGAACACTGAAGCTTTCTTT.

This chain links TRBV19 with TRBJ2-5, with D unresolved. Germline values: CDR1 LNHDA, CDR2 SQIVND (reference sequence). This CDR3 is built from 17 residues. V was shortened by 1 base and J by 0 bases, with 15 bases between the two germline ends. For the CDR3, the DNA is TGTGCCAGTAGTATAGGGACCGGGTCCACGTACCAAGAGACCCAGTACTTC. As protein: CASSIGTGSTYQETQYF.

This clone was found a few times. CDR3 bases: TGCGCCAGCAGCCAAGGCTGGGAGCGGGGGGAAACCAATGAGCAGTTCTTC. Its protein product is CASSQGWERGETNEQFF. The chain is built from TRBV4-1 and TRBJ2-1; 9 bases agree with TRBD2. V was clipped by 1 base and J by 6 bases; unmatched bases: 10. The CDR3 has 17 amino acids. The V gene's germline CDR1 is MGHRA and CDR2 YSYEKL.

The chain combines TRBV15 with TRBJ1-1, with D maybe TRBD1 (6 bases). The CDR3 totals 18 residues. Trimming stripped 3 bases from V and 5 bases from J, with 25 bases between. Per the germline V gene, CDR1 is LNHNV and CDR2 is YYDKDF (reference sequence). This CDR3 is CATSSTSPQGRGWTEAFF. CDR3 DNA: TGTGCCACCAGCAGCACTTCTCCTCAAGGGAGGGGGTGGACTGAAGCTTTCTTT.